The present entry profiles one TCR beta chain with its context. This sample stems from a study of shared clonotypes between healthy human individuals. The data were produced by immunoSEQ multiplex PCR, yet TCRdb's version contains in-frame clones alone and is incomplete. The table lists a few million clones, roughly 95% of them singletons. V lost 3 bases and J 8 bases, leaving 14 bases between the germline ends. The CDR3 totals 13 residues. The germline V gene has CDR1 SGHRS and CDR2 YFSETQ. The source is a man between 18 and 35 years old in good health. V usage is TRBV5-1 and J usage is TRBJ1-2; TRBD1 is a possible D gene (5 bases). Source material: naive CD4+ T cells sorted from blood. The subset denotes: CD45RA+ positively selected. The CDR3 sequence: CASSSDSNWGYTF. As DNA, the CDR3 is TGCGCCAGCAGCTCTGACAGCAACTGGGGCTACACCTTC. Full variable domain (remainder filled in from reference TRBV5-1 and TRBJ1-2): KAGVTQTPRYLIKTRGQQVTLSCSPISGHRSVSWYQQTPGQGLQFLFEYFSETQRNKGNFPGRFSGRQFSNSRSEMNVSTLELGDSALYLCASSSDSNWGYTFGSGTRLTVV.